Shown below are 6 T cell receptor beta chains from a single sample sequenced in a study of cytomegalovirus exposure and HLA in healthy donors. The PCR ran on 60 Vbeta and 13 Jbeta primers. Method: immunoSEQ multiplex PCR; TCRdb's copy keeps in-frame clones and lacks some. Its clone listing holds about 130,000 clones. The sample taken for sequencing was PBMCs. These TCRs come from a man aged 35-49 years in good health and CMV-seronegative.

The rearrangement links TRBV5-4 to TRBJ2-6; D is undetermined. The V gene lost 3 bases and the J gene lost 1 base, with 5 bases spanning the gap. Per germline, CDR1 SGHNT and CDR2 YYREEE (reference sequence). This CDR3 comprises 14 residues. CDR3 in amino acids: CASSSRSGANVLTF. The CDR3 DNA reads TGTGCCAGCAGCTCCAGGTCTGGGGCCAACGTCCTGACTTTC.

The chain employs TRBV5-1 and TRBJ2-2; D is uncertain. The CDR3 runs to 13 residues. The ends were cut back, 5 bases at V and 5 bases at J, with 10 bases in the middle. CDR1 is SGHRS, CDR2 YFSETQ, per germline. The CDR3 DNA sequence: TGCGCCAGCAGTTACGACGGGACCGGGGAGCTGTTTTTT. This translates into CASSYDGTGELFF.

The gene calls are TRBV4-2 and TRBJ2-5; 11 positions agree with TRBD2. The J call may not be correct, given that the DNA end is closer to TRBJ2-7. The CDR3 totals 15 residues. The germline V gene encodes CDR1 LGHNA and CDR2 YNFKEQ. The CDR3 DNA sequence: TGTGCCAGCAGCCCTCCGGGACTAGCGGTCTACGAGCAGTACTTC. This sequence encodes CASSPPGLAVYEQYF.

This rearrangement joins TRBV5-4 to TRBJ2-1; no definite D call. Looked up from germline, CDR1 is SGHNT and CDR2 is YYREEE (reference sequence). The CDR3 totals 13 residues. The V end lost 0 bases, the J end lost 3 bases, and 4 bases lay between the germline ends. In nucleotides, the CDR3 is TGTGCCAGCAGCTTGGACAACTACAATGAGCAGTTCTTC. This codes for CASSLDNYNEQFF.

The rearrangement joins TRBV5-1 to TRBJ2-5; D is uncertain. With 5 bases removed from V and 1 base from J, the gap between germline ends came to 12 bases. This CDR3 contains 14 residues. Germline CDR1 and CDR2: SGHRS and YFSETQ. The CDR3 here is CASRGSQPQETQYF. The DNA for the CDR3 is TGCGCCAGCAGGGGTAGCCAACCCCAAGAGACCCAGTACTTC.

The CDR3 sequence is CASCGLAGGPTEQFF. DNA of the CDR3: TGTGCCAGCTGCGGACTAGCGGGAGGGCCCACTGAGCAGTTCTTC. The chain uses TRBV9 and TRBJ2-1; TRBD2 matches 15 bases. The CDR3 is made up of 15 amino acids. The germline V gene encodes CDR1 SGDLS and CDR2 YYNGEE. J gave up 9 bases and V 7 bases, and 8 bases lay outside the gene matches.